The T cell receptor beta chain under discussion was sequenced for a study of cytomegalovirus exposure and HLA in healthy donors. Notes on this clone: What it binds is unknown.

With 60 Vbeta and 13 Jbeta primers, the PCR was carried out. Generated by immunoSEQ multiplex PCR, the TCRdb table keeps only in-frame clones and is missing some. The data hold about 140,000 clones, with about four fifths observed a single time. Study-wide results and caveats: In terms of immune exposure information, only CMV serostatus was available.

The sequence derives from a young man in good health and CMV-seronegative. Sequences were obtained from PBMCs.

CDR3 loop: CASSLGVQGEAFF. CDR3 nucleotides: TGTGCCAGCAGCTTAGGGGTACAGGGAGAAGCTTTCTTT. The gene calls are TRBV7-9 and TRBJ1-1; weak D call: TRBD1 (6 bases). The V gene lost 1 base and the J gene lost 8 bases, with 11 bases spanning the gap. Germline assignment: CDR1 SEHNR and CDR2 FQNEAQ (reference sequence). The CDR3 length is 13 residues. The entire variable domain, with the rest obtained from reference TRBV7-9 and TRBJ1-1, is as follows: DTGVSQNPRHKITKRGQNVTFRCDPISEHNRLYWYRQTLGQGPEFLTYFQNEAQLEKSRLLSDRFSAERPKGSFSTLEIQRTEQGDSAMYLCASSLGVQGEAFFGQGTRLTVV.